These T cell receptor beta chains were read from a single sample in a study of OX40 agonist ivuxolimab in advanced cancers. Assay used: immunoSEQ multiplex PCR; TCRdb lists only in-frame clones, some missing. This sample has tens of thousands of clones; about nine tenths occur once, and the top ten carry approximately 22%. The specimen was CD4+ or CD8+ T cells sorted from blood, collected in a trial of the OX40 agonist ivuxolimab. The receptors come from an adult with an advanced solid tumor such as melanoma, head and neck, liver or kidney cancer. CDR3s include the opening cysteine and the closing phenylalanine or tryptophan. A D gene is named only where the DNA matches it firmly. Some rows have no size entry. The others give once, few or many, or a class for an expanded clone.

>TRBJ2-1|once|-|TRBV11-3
CASSPGRTYNEQFF
TGTGCCAGCAGTCCCGGACGAACCTACAATGAGCAGTTCTTC
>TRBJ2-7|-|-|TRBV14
CASSQDSGYAYEQYF
TGTGCCAGCAGCCAAGATAGCGGTTACGCCTACGAGCAGTACTTC
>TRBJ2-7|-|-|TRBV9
CASSGGLDSSYEQYF
TGTGCCAGCAGCGGGGGACTGGACAGCTCCTACGAGCAGTACTTC
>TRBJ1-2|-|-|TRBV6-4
CASSPTGGSGYGYTF
TGTGCCAGCAGTCCCACGGGGGGTTCTGGCTATGGCTACACCTTC
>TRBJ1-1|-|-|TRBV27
CASSLSGGFEAFF
TGTGCCAGCAGTTTATCCGGGGGCTTTGAAGCTTTCTTT
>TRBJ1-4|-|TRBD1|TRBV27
CASSFAGGEKLFF
TGTGCCAGCAGTTTTGCAGGGGGTGAAAAACTGTTTTTT
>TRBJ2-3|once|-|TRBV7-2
CASSLAQGVGTDTQYF
TGTGCCAGCAGCTTAGCGCAGGGTGTTGGCACAGATACGCAGTATTTT
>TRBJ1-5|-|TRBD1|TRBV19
CASSMAQGASNQPQHF
TGTGCCAGTAGTATGGCCCAGGGGGCAAGCAATCAGCCCCAGCATTTT
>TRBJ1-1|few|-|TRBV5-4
CASSLVAEGTDEAFF
TGTGCCAGCAGCTTGGTGGCCGAGGGGACGGATGAAGCTTTCTTT
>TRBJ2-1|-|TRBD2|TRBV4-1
CASSRTSRNEQFF
TGCGCCAGCAGCCGGACTAGCAGAAATGAGCAGTTCTTC
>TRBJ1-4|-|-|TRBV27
CASSLGVAEEKLFF
TGTGCCAGCAGTTTAGGTGTGGCGGAAGAAAAACTGTTTTTT
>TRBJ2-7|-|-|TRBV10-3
CAISEWGTGTIGGVHSYEQYF
TGTGCCATCAGTGAATGGGGGACCGGGACAATCGGCGGTGTTCACTCCTACGAGCAGTACTTC
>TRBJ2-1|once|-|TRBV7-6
CASSLALAPAVNEQFF
TGTGCCAGCAGCTTAGCTTTGGCCCCAGCTGTGAATGAGCAGTTCTTC
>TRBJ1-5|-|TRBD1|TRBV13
CASSSRDSQGSNQPQHF
TGTGCCAGCAGCTCGAGGGACAGCCAAGGGAGCAATCAGCCCCAGCATTTT
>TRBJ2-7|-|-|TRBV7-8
CASSLGSHYEQYF
TGTGCCAGCAGCTTAGGCAGCCACTACGAGCAGTACTTC
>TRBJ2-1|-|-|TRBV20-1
CSASQDNEQFF
TGCAGTGCTAGCCAGGACAATGAGCAGTTCTTC
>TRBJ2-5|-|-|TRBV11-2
CASSSPGSYLQETQYF
TGTGCCAGCAGCAGTCCGGGCAGCTACCTTCAAGAGACCCAGTACTTC